This T cell receptor beta chain was captured by sequencing in a study of vaccination and CD4 T cells after COVID-19. At the Johns Hopkins FTIC core, DNA taken from cultured CD4+ T cells was sequenced by way of the Oncomine TCR Beta short-read assay. Each CDR3 protein gets one entry after TCRdb re-called the PCR reads with MiXCR. This sample yields about 10,000 distinct CDR3 sequences, of which approximately 63% are seen a single time; approximately 15% belongs to the top ten. Indicated treatment: roughly 11-day PBMC culture with coronavirus spike peptide pools or control peptides (ViraFEST assay). ViraFEST used peptide pools to expand antigen-specific T cells and subsequently sequenced their TCRs. Trimming cost V 4 bases and J 6 bases; bases outside gene matches: 9. The CDR3 loop spans 16 amino acids. Per the germline V gene, CDR1 is SGHTA and CDR2 is FQGTGA. Regarding this clonotype: Its antigen remains unidentified.

Source material: CD4+ T cells from blood, cultured in vitro. The TCR originated in a human donor who had recovered from COVID-19. The chain joins TRBV7-3 to TRBJ2-1; TRBD2 agrees at 10 bases. The DNA for the CDR3 is TGTGCCAGCAGCTCCGATCAAGCGGGAGGGTCCAATGAGCAGTTCTTC. Its protein is CASSSDQAGGSNEQFF.